The source of this T cell receptor beta chain is a study of PD-1 blockade in mismatch repair-deficient tumors. The overall study: Patients had 11 to 13 mismatch repair-deficient cancer types and were previously treated and progressing.

Data came from immunoSEQ multiplex PCR; TCRdb stores just in-frame clones and leaves some out. In the table there are under 95,000 clones, 80% to 90% of which are singletons. Points from the study as a whole: Tumor-resident clones, often undetectable pretreatment in blood, expanded then contracted after pembrolizumab.

Comments on this clone: Antigen: not known.

The germline gives CDR1 LNHDA, CDR2 SQIVND (reference sequence). The CDR3 is made up of 14 amino acids. The junction had 6 bases not matched to a gene; V was cut back by 5 bases and J by 7 bases. PCR or immunohistochemistry showed mismatch repair deficiency in every enrolled patient. TCR sequencing covered a few patients who responded to pembrolizumab. This chain links TRBV19 with TRBJ2-1; TRBD2 aligns across 9 bases. The receptor's source is an adult with mismatch repair-deficient cancer. The sample was peripheral blood, taken 44 weeks after starting pembrolizumab. DNA for the CDR3: TGTGCCAGTAGTTCTAGCGGGAATTGGAATGAGCAGTTCTTC. The encoded protein is CASSSSGNWNEQFF.